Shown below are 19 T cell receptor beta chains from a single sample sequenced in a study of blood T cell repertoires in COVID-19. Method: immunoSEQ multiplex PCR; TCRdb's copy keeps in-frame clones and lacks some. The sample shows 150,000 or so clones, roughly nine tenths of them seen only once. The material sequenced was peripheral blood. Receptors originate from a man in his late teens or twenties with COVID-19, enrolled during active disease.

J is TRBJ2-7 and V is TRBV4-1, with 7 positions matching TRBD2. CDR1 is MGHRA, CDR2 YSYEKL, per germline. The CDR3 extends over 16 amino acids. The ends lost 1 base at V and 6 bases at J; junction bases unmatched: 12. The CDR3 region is CASSQVYLLWGGEQYF. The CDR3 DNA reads TGCGCCAGCAGCCAAGTGTATCTGTTATGGGGGGGCGAGCAGTACTTC.

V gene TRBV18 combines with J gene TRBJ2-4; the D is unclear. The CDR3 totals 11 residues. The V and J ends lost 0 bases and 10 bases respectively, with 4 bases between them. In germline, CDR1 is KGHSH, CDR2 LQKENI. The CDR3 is CASSPPGIQYF. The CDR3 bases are TGTGCCAGCTCACCACCCGGGATTCAGTACTTC. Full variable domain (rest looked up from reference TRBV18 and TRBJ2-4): NAGVMQNPRHLVRRRGQEARLRCSPMKGHSHVYWYRQLPEEGLKFMVYLQKENIIDESGMPKERFSAEFPKEGPSILRIQQVVRGDSAAYFCASSPPGIQYFGAGTRLSVL.

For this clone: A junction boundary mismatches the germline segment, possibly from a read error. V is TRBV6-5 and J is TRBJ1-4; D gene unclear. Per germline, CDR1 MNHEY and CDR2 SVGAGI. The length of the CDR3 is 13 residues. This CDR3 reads CASNRRYYEKLLF. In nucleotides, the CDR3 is TGTGCCAGCAACCGGAGATACTATGAAAAACTGCTTTTT.

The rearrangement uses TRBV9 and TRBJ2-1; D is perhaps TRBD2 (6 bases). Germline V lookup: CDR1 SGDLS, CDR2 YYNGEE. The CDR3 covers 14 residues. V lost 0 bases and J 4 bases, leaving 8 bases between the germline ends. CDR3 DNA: TGTGCCAGCAGCGTAGAAGGAGGGTACAATGAGCAGTTCTTC. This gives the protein CASSVEGGYNEQFF.

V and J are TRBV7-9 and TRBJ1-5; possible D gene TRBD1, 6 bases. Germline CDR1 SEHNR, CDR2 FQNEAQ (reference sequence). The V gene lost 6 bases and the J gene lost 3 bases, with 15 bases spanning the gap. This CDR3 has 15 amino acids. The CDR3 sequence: CASSTGTTNNQPQHF. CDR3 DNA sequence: TGTGCCAGCAGTACCGGGACAACTAACAATCAGCCCCAGCATTTT.

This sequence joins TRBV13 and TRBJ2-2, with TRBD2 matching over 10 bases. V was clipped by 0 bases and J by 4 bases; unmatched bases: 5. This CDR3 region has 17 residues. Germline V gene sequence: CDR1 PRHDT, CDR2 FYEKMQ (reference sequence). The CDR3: CASSLGPSGRATGELFF. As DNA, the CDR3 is TGTGCCAGCAGCTTAGGCCCGAGCGGGAGGGCCACCGGGGAGCTGTTTTTT.

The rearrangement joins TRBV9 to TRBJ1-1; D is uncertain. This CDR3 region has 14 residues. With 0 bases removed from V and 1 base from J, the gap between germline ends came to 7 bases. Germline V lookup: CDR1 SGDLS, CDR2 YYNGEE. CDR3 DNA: TGTGCCAGCAGCGTAGTTCGGGGGAACACTGAAGCTTTCTTT. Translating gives CASSVVRGNTEAFF.

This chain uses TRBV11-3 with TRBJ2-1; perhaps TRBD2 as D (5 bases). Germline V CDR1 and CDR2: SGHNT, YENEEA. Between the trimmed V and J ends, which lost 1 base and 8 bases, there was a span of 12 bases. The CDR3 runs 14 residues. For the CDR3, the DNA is TGTGCCAGCAGCTTAGGTTTAAGCGGCGATGAGCAGTTCTTC. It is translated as CASSLGLSGDEQFF.

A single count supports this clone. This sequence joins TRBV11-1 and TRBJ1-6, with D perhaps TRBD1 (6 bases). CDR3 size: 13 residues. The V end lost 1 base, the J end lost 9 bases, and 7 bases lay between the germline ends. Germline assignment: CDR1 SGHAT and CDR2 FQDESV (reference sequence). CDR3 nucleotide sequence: TGTGCCAGCAGCTTAGGCAGGGGTTCACCCCTCCACTTT. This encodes CASSLGRGSPLHF.

CDR3 coding DNA: TGTGCCAGTAGTATCAGACAGGACTCGCTCCCCTTAAATCAGCCCCAGCATTTT. Its translation: CASSIRQDSLPLNQPQHF. V gene TRBV19 combines with J gene TRBJ1-5; perhaps TRBD1 as D (6 bases). V lost 3 bases and J lost 4, with 22 bases in between. The CDR3 runs to 18 residues. Germline V gene data show CDR1 as LNHDA and CDR2 as SQIVND (reference sequence). Full variable domain (rest looked up from reference TRBV19 and TRBJ1-5): DGGITQSPKYLFRKEGQNVTLSCEQNLNHDAMYWYRQDPGQGLRLIYYSQIVNDFQKGDIAEGYSVSREKKESFPLTVTSAQKNPTAFYLCASSIRQDSLPLNQPQHFGDGTRLSIL.

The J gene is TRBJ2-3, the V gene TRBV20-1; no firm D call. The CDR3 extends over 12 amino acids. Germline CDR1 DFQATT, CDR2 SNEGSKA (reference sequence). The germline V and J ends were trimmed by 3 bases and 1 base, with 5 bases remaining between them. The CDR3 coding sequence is TGCAGTGCTAGTACGGGCACAGATACGCAGTATTTT. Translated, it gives CSASTGTDTQYF.

The CDR3: CASSFSQRLNQPQHF. The CDR3 DNA reads TGTGCCAGCAGTTTTTCTCAGCGCCTCAATCAGCCCCAGCATTTT. The V and J genes are TRBV28 and TRBJ1-5; no clear D. The V end lost 3 bases, the J end lost 3 bases, and 12 bases lay between the germline ends. The CDR3 totals 15 residues. Germline V CDR1 and CDR2: MDHEN, SYDVKM.

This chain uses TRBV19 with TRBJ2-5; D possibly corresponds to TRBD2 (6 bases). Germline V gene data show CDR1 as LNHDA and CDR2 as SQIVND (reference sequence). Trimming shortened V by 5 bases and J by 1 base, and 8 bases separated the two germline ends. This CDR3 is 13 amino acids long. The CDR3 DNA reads TGTGCCAGTAGTCGGGACTTCCAAGAGACCCAGTACTTC. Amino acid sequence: CASSRDFQETQYF.

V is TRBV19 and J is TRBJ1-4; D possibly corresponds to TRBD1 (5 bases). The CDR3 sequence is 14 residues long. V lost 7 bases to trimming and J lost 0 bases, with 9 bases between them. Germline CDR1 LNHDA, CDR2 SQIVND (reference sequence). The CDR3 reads CASMGLSTNEKLFF. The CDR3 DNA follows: TGTGCCAGTATGGGGCTTTCAACTAATGAAAAACTGTTTTTT.

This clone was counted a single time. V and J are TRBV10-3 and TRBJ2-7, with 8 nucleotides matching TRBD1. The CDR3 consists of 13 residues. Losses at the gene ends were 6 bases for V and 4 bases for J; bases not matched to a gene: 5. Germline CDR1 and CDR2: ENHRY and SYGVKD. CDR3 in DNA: TGTGCCATCAGAAGGACAGGGAAGTACGAGCAGTACTTC. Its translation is CAIRRTGKYEQYF.

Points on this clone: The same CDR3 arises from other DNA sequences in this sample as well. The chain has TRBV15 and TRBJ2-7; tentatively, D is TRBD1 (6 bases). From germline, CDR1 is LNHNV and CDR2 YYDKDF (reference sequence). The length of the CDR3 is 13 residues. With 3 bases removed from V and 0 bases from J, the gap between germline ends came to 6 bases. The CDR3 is CATSRDSSYEQYF. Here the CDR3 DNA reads TGTGCCACCAGCAGGGACAGCTCCTACGAGCAGTACTTC.

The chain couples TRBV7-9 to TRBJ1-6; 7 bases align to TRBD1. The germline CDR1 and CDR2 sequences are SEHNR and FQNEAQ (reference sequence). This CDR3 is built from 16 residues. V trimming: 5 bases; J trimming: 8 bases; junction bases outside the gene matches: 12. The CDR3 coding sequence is TGTGCCAGCAGCCCCTCTTCGCCAGGGGGTGATTCACCCCTCCACTTT. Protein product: CASSPSSPGGDSPLHF. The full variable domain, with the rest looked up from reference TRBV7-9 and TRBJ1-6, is DTGVSQNPRHKITKRGQNVTFRCDPISEHNRLYWYRQTLGQGPEFLTYFQNEAQLEKSRLLSDRFSAERPKGSFSTLEIQRTEQGDSAMYLCASSPSSPGGDSPLHFGNGTRLTVT.

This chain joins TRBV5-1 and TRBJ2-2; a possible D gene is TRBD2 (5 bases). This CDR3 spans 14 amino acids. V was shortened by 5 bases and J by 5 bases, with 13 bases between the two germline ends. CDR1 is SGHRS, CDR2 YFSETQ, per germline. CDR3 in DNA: TGCGCCAGCAGGAAGCATTCGGGGACCGGGGAGCTGTTTTTT. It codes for CASRKHSGTGELFF.

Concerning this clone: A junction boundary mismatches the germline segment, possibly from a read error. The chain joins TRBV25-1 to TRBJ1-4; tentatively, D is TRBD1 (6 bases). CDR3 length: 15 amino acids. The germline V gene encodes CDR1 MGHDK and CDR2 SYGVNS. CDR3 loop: CASSERGRGYEKLLF. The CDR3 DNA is TGTGCCAGCAGTGAACGGGGCAGGGGATACGAAAAACTGCTTTTT.